One and the same sample provided the 14 T cell receptor beta chains below, sequenced in a study of shared clonotypes between healthy human individuals. Assay used: immunoSEQ multiplex PCR; TCRdb lists only in-frame clones, some missing. The sample records roughly 300,000 clones, around 87% being singletons. Sequences were obtained from memory CD8+ T cells sorted from blood. This sample's subset: CD45RO+ cells pooled with CCR7-negative TemRA cells. The origin of the receptors is a man aged 18 to 29 in good health.

V is TRBV30 and J is TRBJ2-3; TRBD2 aligns across 12 bases. Germline V gene data show CDR1 as GTSNPN and CDR2 as SVGIG (reference sequence). J was trimmed by 4 bases and V by 4 bases; bases with no gene match: 6. The CDR3 loop spans 15 amino acids. The CDR3 DNA reads as TGTGCCTGGAATAGACTAGCGGGAGCATCAGATACGCAGTATTTT. Translated, it gives CAWNRLAGASDTQYF.

The gene calls are TRBV27 and TRBJ2-7; unclear D gene. Germline CDR1 reads MNHEY; CDR2 reads SMNVEV (reference sequence). The CDR3 runs 15 residues. Trimming stripped 3 bases from V and 4 bases from J, with 16 bases between. Here the CDR3 DNA reads TGTGCCAGCAGTTTCTCCTTCCTACCCTCTTACGAGCAGTACTTC. It yields the protein CASSFSFLPSYEQYF.

The V gene is TRBV10-3, the J gene TRBJ2-5; D ambiguous. CDR1 and CDR2 (germline): ENHRY, SYGVKD. This CDR3 has 13 amino acids. CDR3 bases: TGTGCACATTCGAGAGACGGAGAAGAGACCCAGTACTTC. It yields the protein CAHSRDGEETQYF.

The V gene is TRBV5-8, the J gene TRBJ2-2; 10 nucleotides align to TRBD1. V lost 4 bases, J lost 10 bases, and 10 bases stayed unmatched. The CDR3 contains 15 residues. Germline lookup yields CDR1 SGHTS and CDR2 YDEGEE. Written as DNA, the CDR3 is TGTGCCAGCAGCGCCGGGACAGGGGTTCCCGAGGAGCTGTTTTTT. It is translated as CASSAGTGVPEELFF.

J is TRBJ1-5 and V is TRBV6-5, with D uncertain. CDR1 is MNHEY, CDR2 SVGAGI, per germline. This CDR3 is built from 14 residues. Trimming shortened V by 2 bases and J by 6 bases, and 11 bases separated the two germline ends. The CDR3 region is CASSYVEGAQPQHF. The CDR3 DNA sequence: TGTGCCAGCAGTTACGTGGAGGGAGCTCAGCCCCAGCATTTT.

The V call is TRBV6-1, the J call TRBJ1-2, with 7 bases matching TRBD1. With 5 bases clipped from V and 6 bases from J, the junction kept 12 bases outside the gene matches. Germline values: CDR1 MNHNS, CDR2 SASEGT. This CDR3 has 15 residues. This chain's CDR3 is CASSQRQGGLDGYTF. The CDR3 nucleotides are TGTGCCAGCAGTCAACGACAGGGAGGGTTAGATGGCTACACCTTC.

The chain has TRBV27 and TRBJ1-2; D call uncertain. From germline, CDR1 is MNHEY and CDR2 SMNVEV (reference sequence). Trimming removed 6 bases from V and 7 bases from J, with 24 bases in between. The CDR3 totals 16 residues. CDR3 protein: CASSPVLPPTIGGYTF. The CDR3 coding sequence is TGTGCCAGCAGCCCGGTTTTACCCCCAACGATTGGTGGCTACACCTTC.

This chain joins TRBV6-1 and TRBJ2-7; 10 positions agree with TRBD1. There are 13 residues in the CDR3. CDR1 MNHNS and CDR2 SASEGT come from the germline V gene. V trimming: 10 bases; J trimming: 2 bases; junction bases outside the gene matches: 5. The CDR3, as DNA: TGTGCCACCTGGGACAGGGGCCCCTACGAGCAGTACTTC. Protein: CATWDRGPYEQYF.

This chain uses TRBV6-1 with TRBJ2-2; TRBD2 matches at 7 bases. The J segment lost 4 bases and the V segment lost 5 bases, leaving 4 bases of the junction unmatched. The CDR3 covers 14 residues. CDR1 is MNHNS and CDR2 is SASEGT in the germline V gene. The CDR3 DNA sequence: TGTGCCAGCAGTCCACTAGCGACCACCGGGGAGCTGTTTTTT. Amino acid sequence: CASSPLATTGELFF.

The chain carries TRBV25-1 and TRBJ1-1, with a possible D match to TRBD1 (6 bases). The V and J ends lost 8 bases and 0 bases respectively, with 22 bases between them. CDR1 and CDR2 (germline): MGHDK, SYGVNS. The CDR3 has 17 amino acids. CDR3 coding DNA: TGTGCCAGCGAAGGAGATATAGAATGGACAGTGAACACTGAAGCTTTCTTT. As protein: CASEGDIEWTVNTEAFF.

V and J are TRBV7-6 and TRBJ2-7; tentative D call: TRBD1 (5 bases). V was cut by 0 bases and J by 4 bases, with 13 bases left in between. This CDR3 is built from 15 residues. CDR1 is SGHVS, CDR2 FNYEAQ, per germline. The CDR3 DNA is TGTGCCAGCAGCTTAGCGCAGGGCTTCGTATACGAGCAGTACTTC. It specifies CASSLAQGFVYEQYF. The entire variable domain, with the rest obtained from reference TRBV7-6 and TRBJ2-7, is as follows: GAGVSQSPRYKVTKRGQDVALRCDPISGHVSLYWYRQALGQGPEFLTYFNYEAQQDKSGLPNDRFSAERPEGSISTLTIQRTEQRDSAMYRCASSLAQGFVYEQYFGPGTRLTVT.

The chain recombines TRBV30 with TRBJ2-3; 15 bases match TRBD2. V was pared by 5 bases and J by 6 bases, with 9 bases of the junction left unmatched. The CDR3 is 16 amino acids. Germline V gene lookup returns CDR1 GTSNPN and CDR2 SVGIG (reference sequence). The CDR3: CAWEPGLAGGMDTQYF. In nucleotides, the CDR3 is TGTGCCTGGGAGCCGGGACTAGCGGGAGGAATGGATACGCAGTATTTT. Together with reference TRBV30 and TRBJ2-3, the CDR3 gives the full variable domain: SQTIHQWPATLVQPVGSPLSLECTVEGTSNPNLYWYRQAAGRGLQLLFYSVGIGQISSEVPQNLSASRPQDRQFILSSKKLLLSDSGFYLCAWEPGLAGGMDTQYFGPGTRLTVL.

This chain uses TRBV23-1 with TRBJ1-2, with D unresolved. TRBV23-1 is noted as an ORF with a role that remains uncertain. The CDR3 extends over 14 amino acids. Deletions cut 0 bases from V and 8 bases from J, with 13 bases between. CDR3 DNA: TGCGCCAGCAGTCAATCTTCCGGGAAAACGGGCTACACCTTC. Its protein product is CASSQSSGKTGYTF.

The chain couples TRBV18 to TRBJ2-5; possibly TRBD1 or TRBD2 for D (5 bases each). The germline V and J ends were trimmed by 3 bases and 6 bases, with 14 bases remaining between them. The germline CDR1 and CDR2 sequences are KGHSH and LQKENI. The CDR3 sequence is 14 residues long. The CDR3 region is CASSPPMGEKTQYF. The CDR3, as DNA: TGTGCCAGCTCACCGCCAATGGGGGAAAAGACCCAGTACTTC.